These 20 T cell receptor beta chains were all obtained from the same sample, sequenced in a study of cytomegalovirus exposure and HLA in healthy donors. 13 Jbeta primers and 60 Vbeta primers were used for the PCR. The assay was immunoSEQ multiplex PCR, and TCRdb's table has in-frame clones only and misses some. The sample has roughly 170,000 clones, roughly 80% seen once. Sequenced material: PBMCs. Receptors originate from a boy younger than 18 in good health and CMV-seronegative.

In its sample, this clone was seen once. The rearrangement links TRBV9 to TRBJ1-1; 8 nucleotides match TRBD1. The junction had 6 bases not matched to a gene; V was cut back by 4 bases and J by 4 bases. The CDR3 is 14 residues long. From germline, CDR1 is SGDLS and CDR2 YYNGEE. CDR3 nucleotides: TGTGCCAGCAGCCCGGCGGACAGGGCCACTGAAGCTTTCTTT. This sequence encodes CASSPADRATEAFF.

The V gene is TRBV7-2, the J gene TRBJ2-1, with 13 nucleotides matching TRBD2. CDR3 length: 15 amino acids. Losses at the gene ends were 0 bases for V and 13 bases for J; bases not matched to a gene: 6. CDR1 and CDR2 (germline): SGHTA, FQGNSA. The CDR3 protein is CASSLARLAGGFQFF. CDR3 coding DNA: TGTGCCAGCAGCTTAGCCCGACTAGCGGGAGGTTTTCAGTTCTTC.

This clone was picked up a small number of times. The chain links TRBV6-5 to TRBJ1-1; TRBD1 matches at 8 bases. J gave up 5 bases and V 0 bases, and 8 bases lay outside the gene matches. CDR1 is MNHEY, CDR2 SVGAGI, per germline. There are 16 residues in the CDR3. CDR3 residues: CASSYSRPTGGTEAFF. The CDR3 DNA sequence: TGTGCCAGCAGTTACTCGAGGCCCACAGGGGGGACTGAAGCTTTCTTT.

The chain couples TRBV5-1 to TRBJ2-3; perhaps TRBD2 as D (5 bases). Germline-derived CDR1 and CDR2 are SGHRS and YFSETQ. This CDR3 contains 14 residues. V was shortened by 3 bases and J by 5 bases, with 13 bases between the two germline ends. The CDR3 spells CASSSFRGEDTQYF. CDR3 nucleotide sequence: TGCGCCAGCAGCTCCTTCCGGGGTGAAGATACGCAGTATTTT.

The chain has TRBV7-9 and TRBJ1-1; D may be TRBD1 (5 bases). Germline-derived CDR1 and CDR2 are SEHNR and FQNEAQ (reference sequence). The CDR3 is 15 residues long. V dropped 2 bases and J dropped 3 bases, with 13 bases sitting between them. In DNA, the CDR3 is TGTGCCAGCAGCTTAAAAGGGGTCAGGGACACTGAAGCTTTCTTT. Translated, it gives CASSLKGVRDTEAFF. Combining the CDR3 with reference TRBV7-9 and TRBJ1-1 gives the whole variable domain DTGVSQNPRHKITKRGQNVTFRCDPISEHNRLYWYRQTLGQGPEFLTYFQNEAQLEKSRLLSDRFSAERPKGSFSTLEIQRTEQGDSAMYLCASSLKGVRDTEAFFGQGTRLTVV.

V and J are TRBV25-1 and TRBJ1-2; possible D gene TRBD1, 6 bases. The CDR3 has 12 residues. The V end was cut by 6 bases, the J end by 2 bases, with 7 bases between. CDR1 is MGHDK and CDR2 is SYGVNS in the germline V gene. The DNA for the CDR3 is TGTGCCAGCAGGGACAGCAACTATGGCTACACCTTC. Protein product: CASRDSNYGYTF.

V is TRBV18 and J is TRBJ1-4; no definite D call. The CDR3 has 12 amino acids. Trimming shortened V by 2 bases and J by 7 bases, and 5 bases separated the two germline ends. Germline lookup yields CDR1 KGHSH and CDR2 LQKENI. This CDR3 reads CASSPTSEKLFF. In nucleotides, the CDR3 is TGTGCCAGCTCACCAACATCTGAAAAACTGTTTTTT.

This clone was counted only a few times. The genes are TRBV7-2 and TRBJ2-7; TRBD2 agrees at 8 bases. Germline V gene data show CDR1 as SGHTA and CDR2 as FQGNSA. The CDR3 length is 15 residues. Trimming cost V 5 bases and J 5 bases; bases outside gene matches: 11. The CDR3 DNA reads TGTGCCAGCAGCCTCGCCGGACTAGCTATAGACGAGCAGTACTTC. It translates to CASSLAGLAIDEQYF.

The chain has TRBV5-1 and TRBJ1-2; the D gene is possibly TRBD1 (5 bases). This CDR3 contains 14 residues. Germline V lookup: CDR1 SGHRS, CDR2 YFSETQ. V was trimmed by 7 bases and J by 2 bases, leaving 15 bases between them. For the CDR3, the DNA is TGCGCCAGCCGCCAAGACACAGGAAACTATGGCTACACCTTC. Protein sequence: CASRQDTGNYGYTF.

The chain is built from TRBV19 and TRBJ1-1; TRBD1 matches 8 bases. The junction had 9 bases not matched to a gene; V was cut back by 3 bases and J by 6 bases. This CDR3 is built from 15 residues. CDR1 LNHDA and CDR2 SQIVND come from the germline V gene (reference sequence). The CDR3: CASSITGQGKAEAFF. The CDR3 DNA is TGTGCCAGTAGTATCACCGGACAGGGTAAGGCTGAAGCTTTCTTT.

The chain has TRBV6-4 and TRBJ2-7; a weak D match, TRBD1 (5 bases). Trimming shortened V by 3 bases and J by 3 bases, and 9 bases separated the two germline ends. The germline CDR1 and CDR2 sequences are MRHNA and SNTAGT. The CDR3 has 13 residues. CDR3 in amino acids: CASSENTGYEQYF. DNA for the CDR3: TGTGCCAGCAGTGAAAACACAGGCTACGAGCAGTACTTC.

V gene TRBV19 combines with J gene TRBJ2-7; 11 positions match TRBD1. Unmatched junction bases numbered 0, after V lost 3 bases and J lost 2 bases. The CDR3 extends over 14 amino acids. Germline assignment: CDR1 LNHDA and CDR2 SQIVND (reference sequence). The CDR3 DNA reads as TGTGCCAGTAGTATGGACAGGGGGCCCTACGAGCAGTACTTC. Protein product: CASSMDRGPYEQYF. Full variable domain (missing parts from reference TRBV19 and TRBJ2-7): DGGITQSPKYLFRKEGQNVTLSCEQNLNHDAMYWYRQDPGQGLRLIYYSQIVNDFQKGDIAEGYSVSREKKESFPLTVTSAQKNPTAFYLCASSMDRGPYEQYFGPGTRLTVT.

The CDR3, as DNA: TGTGCCAGCAGCGTAGACCACAGGGGGAACATTCAGTACTTC. Amino acids: CASSVDHRGNIQYF. This chain links TRBV9 with TRBJ2-4; 8 bases line up with TRBD1. The CDR3 totals 14 residues. Per the germline V gene, CDR1 is SGDLS and CDR2 is YYNGEE. V was pared by 0 bases and J by 7 bases, with 3 bases of the junction left unmatched.

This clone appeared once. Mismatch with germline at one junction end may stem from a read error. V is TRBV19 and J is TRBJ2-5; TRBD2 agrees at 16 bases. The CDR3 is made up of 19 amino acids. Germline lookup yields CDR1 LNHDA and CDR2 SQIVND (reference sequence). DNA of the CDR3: TGTGCCGGTAGTATGTCCGGGACTAGCGGGGGGGGTTCCCAAGAGACCCAGTACTTC. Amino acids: CAGSMSGTSGGGSQETQYF.

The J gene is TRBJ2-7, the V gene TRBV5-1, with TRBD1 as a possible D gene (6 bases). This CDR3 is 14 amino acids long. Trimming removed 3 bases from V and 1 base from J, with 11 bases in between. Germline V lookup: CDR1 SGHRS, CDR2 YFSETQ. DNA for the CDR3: TGCGCCAGCAGCTGGTTGGACAGTTCCTACGAGCAGTACTTC. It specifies CASSWLDSSYEQYF.

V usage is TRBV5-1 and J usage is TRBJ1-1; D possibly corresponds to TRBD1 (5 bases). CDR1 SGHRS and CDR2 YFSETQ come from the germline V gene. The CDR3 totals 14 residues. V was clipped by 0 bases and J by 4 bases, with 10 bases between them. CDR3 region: CASSLAMGGTEAFF. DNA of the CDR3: TGCGCCAGCAGCTTGGCCATGGGGGGCACTGAAGCTTTCTTT.

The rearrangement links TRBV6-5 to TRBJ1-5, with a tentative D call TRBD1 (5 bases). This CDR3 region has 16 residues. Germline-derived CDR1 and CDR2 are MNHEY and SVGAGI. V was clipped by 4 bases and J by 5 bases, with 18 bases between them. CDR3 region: CASSFPAGLKDQPQHF. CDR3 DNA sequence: TGTGCCAGCAGTTTCCCCGCAGGGCTTAAGGATCAGCCCCAGCATTTT.

CDR3 in DNA: TGTGCCAGCAGCTTGTTGGACAGCTTGAACACTGAAGCTTTCTTT. Protein: CASSLLDSLNTEAFF. This chain joins TRBV5-6 and TRBJ1-1; D might be TRBD1 (6 bases). The CDR3 spans 15 residues. Trimming took 1 base from V and 0 from J, leaving 10 bases between them. The V gene's germline CDR1 is SGHDT and CDR2 YYEEEE.

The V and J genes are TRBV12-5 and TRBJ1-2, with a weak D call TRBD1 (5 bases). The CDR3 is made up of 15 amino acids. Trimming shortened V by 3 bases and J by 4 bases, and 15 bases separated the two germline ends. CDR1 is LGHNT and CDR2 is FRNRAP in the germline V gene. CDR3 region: CASGFDLGQTYGYTF. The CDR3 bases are TGTGCTAGTGGTTTTGACCTCGGACAAACCTATGGCTACACCTTC.

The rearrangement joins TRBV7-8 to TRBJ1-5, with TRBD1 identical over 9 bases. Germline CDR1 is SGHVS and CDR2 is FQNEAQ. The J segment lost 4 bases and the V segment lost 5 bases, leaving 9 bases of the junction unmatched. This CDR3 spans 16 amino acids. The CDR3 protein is CASSRAGDRANQPQHF. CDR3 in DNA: TGTGCCAGCAGCCGCGCGGGGGACAGGGCAAATCAGCCCCAGCATTTT.